These T cell receptor beta chains were read from a single sample in a study of CD8+CD57+ T cells in acquired aplastic anemia. TCRdb passed the reads through MiXCR, listing each CDR3 protein once. The sample records about 160,000 distinct CDR3 sequences, more than 40% being singletons. Sequencing used sorted CD4+, CD8+, or CD8+CD57+ T cells (not recorded which) from PBMCs. Receptor source: a human donor with aplastic anemia. Each CDR3 is given with its conserved first and last residue.

j_call v_call cdr3_aa
TRBJ2-1 TRBV29-1 CSADRGGGSYNEQFF
TRBJ2-7 TRBV2 CAGNGQGALGEQYF
TRBJ2-7 TRBV2 CASKIQAEQYF
TRBJ2-7 TRBV20-1 CSATLGAGFYEQYF
TRBJ1-1 TRBV24-1 CATSDPQGRVDTEAFF
TRBJ2-7 TRBV10-1 CASSEQGSYEQYF
TRBJ2-7 TRBV9 CASSVEWASYEQYF
TRBJ1-6 TRBV4-3 CASSQGGNSPLHF
TRBJ2-7 TRBV29-1 CSVVPGQGGRQYF
TRBJ1-6 TRBV9 CASGTGYNSPLHF